These 32 T cell receptor beta chains came from one sample sequenced in a study of shared clonotypes between healthy human individuals. Positively selected for CCR7, the CD45RO-negative cells used as naive CD8 cells excluded terminally differentiated effector memory CD45RA+ cells. Data came from immunoSEQ multiplex PCR; TCRdb stores just in-frame clones and leaves some out. The table records under 2,000,000 clones, roughly 94% of them present only once. The specimen was naive CD8+ T cells sorted from blood. The receptors were gathered from a man aged 18-30 years in good health.

This sequence joins TRBV9 and TRBJ2-2; D not certain. Trimming cost V 4 bases and J 2 bases, with 9 bases left between them. Per the germline V gene, CDR1 is SGDLS and CDR2 is YYNGEE. CDR3 size: 14 residues. This chain's CDR3 is CASSTGFNTGELFF. CDR3 coding DNA: TGTGCCAGCAGCACCGGGTTCAACACCGGGGAGCTGTTTTTT. Full variable domain (missing parts from reference TRBV9 and TRBJ2-2): DSGVTQTPKHLITATGQRVTLRCSPRSGDLSVYWYQQSLDQGLQFLIQYYNGEERAKGNILERFSAQQFPDLHSELNLSSLELGDSALYFCASSTGFNTGELFFGEGSRLTVL.

The rearrangement uses TRBV27 and TRBJ1-2; D is possibly TRBD1 (5 bases). Germline CDR1 MNHEY, CDR2 SMNVEV (reference sequence). The V end was cut by 5 bases, the J end by 4 bases, with 20 bases between. This CDR3 comprises 16 residues. In DNA form, the CDR3 reads TGTGCCAGCAGTCCATCGGACACCCCGGGATTCTATGGCTACACCTTC. It yields the protein CASSPSDTPGFYGYTF.

This clone was detected once. The chain combines TRBV6-5 with TRBJ1-6; D is unresolved. The CDR3 has 15 residues. Germline V gene sequence: CDR1 MNHEY, CDR2 SVGAGI. V lost 5 bases and J 0 bases, leaving 8 bases between the germline ends. CDR3 in DNA: TGTGCCAGCAGTCCCTCTAACTCCTATAATTCACCCCTCCACTTT. Its protein is CASSPSNSYNSPLHF.

The gene calls are TRBV4-1 and TRBJ2-5; maybe TRBD2 (5 bases). Germline V CDR1 and CDR2: MGHRA, YSYEKL. Trimming shortened V by 0 bases and J by 5 bases, and 13 bases separated the two germline ends. The length of the CDR3 is 15 residues. This CDR3 is CASSQDRNGEETQYF. The CDR3 DNA reads TGCGCCAGCAGCCAAGACCGGAACGGGGAGGAGACCCAGTACTTC.

The chain uses TRBV28 and TRBJ2-2; the D gene could be TRBD1 or TRBD2 (6 bases each). Germline V gene data show CDR1 as MDHEN and CDR2 as SYDVKM. Trimming pared 5 bases from V and 5 bases from J, leaving 12 bases between. The CDR3 loop spans 14 amino acids. The CDR3 DNA reads TGTGCCAGCAGTGTGGGGGGCGGAACCGGGGAGCTGTTTTTT. This encodes CASSVGGGTGELFF.

This chain uses TRBV6-5 with TRBJ2-4; perhaps TRBD2 as D (7 bases). The V end lost 5 bases, the J end lost 8 bases, and 10 bases lay between the germline ends. The CDR3 loop spans 12 amino acids. The V gene's germline CDR1 is MNHEY and CDR2 SVGAGI. The CDR3, as DNA: TGTGCCAGCAGTGAGGGGGGGGACATTCAGTACTTC. Translation: CASSEGGDIQYF.

The rearrangement uses TRBV15 and TRBJ1-5; D not certain. The CDR3 covers 14 residues. V shed 1 base and J shed 3 bases, with 7 bases lying between them. Germline loops: CDR1 LNHNV, CDR2 YYDKDF (reference sequence). CDR3 DNA: TGTGCCACCAGCAGAGTGGCAGACAATCAGCCCCAGCATTTT. As protein: CATSRVADNQPQHF.

To note about this clone: The sample contains more than one DNA sequence encoding this CDR3. The V call is TRBV5-6, the J call TRBJ2-3; D possibly corresponds to TRBD1 (6 bases). This CDR3 region has 15 residues. Between the trimmed V and J ends, which lost 0 bases and 1 base, there was a span of 9 bases. Per germline, CDR1 SGHDT and CDR2 YYEEEE. CDR3 in amino acids: CASSLGAGGTDTQYF. DNA of the CDR3: TGTGCCAGCAGCTTGGGGGCAGGGGGCACAGATACGCAGTATTTT.

The chain uses TRBV2 and TRBJ1-6; D may be TRBD1 (5 bases). Germline values: CDR1 SNHLY, CDR2 FYNNEI. The CDR3 totals 16 residues. V was cut by 4 bases and J by 3 bases, with 13 bases left in between. This CDR3 is CASSGGGPLYNSPLHF. Here the CDR3 DNA reads TGTGCCAGCAGTGGGGGGGGACCACTCTATAATTCACCCCTCCACTTT.

The chain carries TRBV15 and TRBJ2-7; tentative D call: TRBD1 (6 bases). The CDR3 covers 15 residues. The V gene's germline CDR1 is LNHNV and CDR2 YYDKDF (reference sequence). Trimming removed 3 bases from V and 4 bases from J, with 16 bases in between. CDR3 in DNA: TGTGCCACCAGCAGCTTGAAACAGGGTAAATACGAGCAGTACTTC. It translates to CATSSLKQGKYEQYF.

This chain connects TRBV28 to TRBJ1-6; weak D call: TRBD1 (6 bases). Germline V gives CDR1 MDHEN, CDR2 SYDVKM. The CDR3 consists of 14 residues. The V end lost 5 bases, the J end lost 11 bases, and 16 bases lay between the germline ends. The CDR3: CASSPSTGLAPLHF. CDR3 coding DNA: TGTGCCAGCAGTCCCTCGACAGGTTTGGCACCCCTCCACTTT.

This chain connects TRBV11-2 to TRBJ2-1, with 11 positions matching TRBD2. The CDR3 consists of 20 residues. Trimming removed 0 bases from V and 5 bases from J; junction bases left unmatched: 15. In germline, CDR1 is SGHAT, CDR2 FQNNGV. The CDR3 sequence: CASSLDELAGGPPMHNEQFF. CDR3 in DNA: TGTGCCAGCAGCTTAGACGAGCTAGCGGGGGGACCCCCCATGCACAATGAGCAGTTCTTC.

The J gene is TRBJ2-7, the V gene TRBV11-1, with D possibly called TRBD1 or TRBD2 (5 bases each). The germline gives CDR1 SGHAT, CDR2 FQDESV (reference sequence). V lost 5 bases and J 4 bases, leaving 9 bases between the germline ends. This CDR3 has 12 residues. The CDR3 region is CASSPGPYEQYF. Written as DNA, the CDR3 is TGTGCCAGCAGCCCGGGACCGTACGAGCAGTACTTC. Drawing the rest from reference TRBV11-1 and TRBJ2-7, the complete variable domain is EAEVAQSPRYKITEKSQAVAFWCDPISGHATLYWYRQILGQGPELLVQFQDESVVDDSQLPKDRFSAERLKGVDSTLKIQPAELGDSAMYLCASSPGPYEQYFGPGTRLTVT.

The chain is built from TRBV9 and TRBJ2-2; TRBD2 matches at 8 bases. V gave up 0 bases and J gave up 6 bases; unmatched junction bases: 10. The CDR3 has 17 amino acids. Germline V gene lookup returns CDR1 SGDLS and CDR2 YYNGEE. CDR3 sequence reads: CASSVDAAGDGAGELFF. The CDR3 bases are TGTGCCAGCAGCGTAGACGCAGCGGGGGACGGAGCCGGGGAGCTGTTTTTT.

This rearrangement joins TRBV6-4 to TRBJ1-5; 9 bases agree with TRBD1. Germline CDR1 MRHNA, CDR2 SNTAGT. The V segment lost 7 bases and the J segment 7 bases; nucleotides outside the gene matches: 5. CDR3 size: 13 residues. This chain's CDR3 is CASISDRGQPQHF. In DNA, the CDR3 is TGTGCCAGCATTTCGGACAGGGGACAGCCCCAGCATTTT.

This chain connects TRBV11-2 to TRBJ2-7; unclear D gene. V shed 5 bases and J shed 2 bases, with 7 bases lying between them. The CDR3 is 12 residues long. CDR1 is SGHAT and CDR2 is FQNNGV in the germline V gene. CDR3 DNA sequence: TGTGCCAGCAGCCCTCGAGCCTACGAGCAGTACTTC. It codes for CASSPRAYEQYF.

A word on this clone: Sequence at one end of the junction differs from germline and may be a read error. The chain has TRBV2 and TRBJ2-2; D is perhaps TRBD2 (6 bases). Germline loops: CDR1 SNHLY, CDR2 FYNNEI. The CDR3 spans 17 residues. DNA for the CDR3: TGTGCCAGCAGCGAAGAAGTCGGACTAACGGACACCGGGGAGCTGTTTTTT. Encoded protein: CASSEEVGLTDTGELFF. Full variable domain (outside the CDR3, taken from reference TRBV2 and TRBJ2-2): EPEVTQTPSHQVTQMGQEVILRCVPISNHLYFYWYRQILGQKVEFLVSFYNNEISEKSEIFDDQFSVERPDGSNFTLKIRSTKLEDSAMYFCASSEEVGLTDTGELFFGEGSRLTVL.

V gene TRBV7-9 combines with J gene TRBJ2-2, with 8 bases aligning to TRBD2. The V and J ends lost 5 bases and 2 bases, in that order; junction bases with no gene match: 10. The germline CDR1 and CDR2 sequences are SEHNR and FQNEAQ (reference sequence). This CDR3 region has 17 residues. The CDR3 is CASSPSGGASNTGELFF. Written as DNA, the CDR3 is TGTGCCAGCAGCCCCTCCGGGGGGGCGTCAAACACCGGGGAGCTGTTTTTT.

The V call is TRBV15, the J call TRBJ1-1; D ambiguous. Germline V gene data show CDR1 as LNHNV and CDR2 as YYDKDF (reference sequence). The V and J ends lost 3 bases and 1 base respectively, with 15 bases between them. The CDR3 covers 16 residues. Here the CDR3 DNA reads TGTGCCACCAGCAGTTCTAACTTTCATTCGAACACTGAAGCTTTCTTT. Protein: CATSSSNFHSNTEAFF. The entire variable domain, with the rest obtained from reference TRBV15 and TRBJ1-1, is as follows: DAMVIQNPRYQVTQFGKPVTLSCSQTLNHNVMYWYQQKSSQAPKLLFHYYDKDFNNEADTPDNFQSRRPNTSFCFLDIRSPGLGDTAMYLCATSSSNFHSNTEAFFGQGTRLTVV.

The chain employs TRBV30 and TRBJ2-3, with a tentative D call TRBD1 (6 bases). Germline lookup yields CDR1 GTSNPN and CDR2 SVGIG (reference sequence). The CDR3 runs to 14 residues. The V and J ends lost 8 bases and 5 bases respectively, with 20 bases between them. CDR3 loop: CATFGTTLEDTQYF. CDR3 sequence (DNA): TGTGCCACATTCGGGACAACCCTCGAAGATACGCAGTATTTT. Filled out from reference TRBV30 and TRBJ2-3, the complete variable domain reads SQTIHQWPATLVQPVGSPLSLECTVEGTSNPNLYWYRQAAGRGLQLLFYSVGIGQISSEVPQNLSASRPQDRQFILSSKKLLLSDSGFYLCATFGTTLEDTQYFGPGTRLTVL.

V gene TRBV5-5 combines with J gene TRBJ2-2; D unresolved. The CDR3 length is 14 residues. The V end was cut by 3 bases, the J end by 6 bases, with 12 bases between. CDR1 is SGHKS and CDR2 is YYEKEE in the germline V gene (reference sequence). The CDR3 sequence: CASSWEDVAGELFF. In nucleotides, the CDR3 is TGTGCCAGCAGCTGGGAAGATGTTGCCGGGGAGCTGTTTTTT.

CDR3 amino acids: CASSLSVGAGGPDTQYF. The CDR3 nucleotides read TGCGCCAGCAGCTTGTCCGTGGGGGCAGGGGGCCCAGATACGCAGTATTTT. This chain connects TRBV5-1 to TRBJ2-3; 8 nucleotides line up with TRBD1. The CDR3 covers 17 residues. V dropped 1 base and J dropped 4; count of bases not matched to a gene: 11. The germline V gene encodes CDR1 SGHRS and CDR2 YFSETQ.

The DNA for the CDR3 is TGTGCCAGCAGTCCCCCCCCCGCGGGTCGCTCCTATAATTCACCCCTCCACTTT. It yields the protein CASSPPPAGRSYNSPLHF. The chain employs TRBV27 and TRBJ1-6; unclear D gene. The CDR3 loop spans 18 amino acids. Germline CDR1 reads MNHEY; CDR2 reads SMNVEV (reference sequence). V was trimmed by 5 bases and J by 0 bases, leaving 17 bases between them.

In its sample, this clone was seen once. Other nucleotide sequences from this sample produce the same CDR3. This chain connects TRBV5-6 to TRBJ2-7; D gene ambiguous. The CDR3 runs to 13 residues. CDR1 and CDR2 (germline): SGHDT, YYEEEE. V lost 0 bases, J lost 1 base, and 5 bases lay in between. The CDR3 protein is CASSLGVSYEQYF. The CDR3 bases are TGTGCCAGCAGCTTGGGGGTTTCCTACGAGCAGTACTTC.

The chain links TRBV5-4 to TRBJ2-1; D may be TRBD1 or TRBD2 (5 bases each). The CDR3 is made up of 12 amino acids. CDR1 is SGHNT, CDR2 YYREEE, per germline (reference sequence). The ends were cut back, 8 bases at V and 9 bases at J, with 15 bases in the middle. The CDR3 nucleotides are TGTGCCAGTGTTACTAGGGGTGGTGAGCAGTTCTTC. It yields the protein CASVTRGGEQFF.

J is TRBJ2-3 and V is TRBV28; D is perhaps TRBD1 or TRBD2 (5 bases each). Per the germline V gene, CDR1 is MDHEN and CDR2 is SYDVKM. Trimming removed 3 bases from V and 2 bases from J, with 9 bases in between. The CDR3 runs to 14 residues. The CDR3: CASSFLGPTDTQYF. The CDR3 DNA sequence: TGTGCCAGCAGTTTCCTGGGACCCACAGATACGCAGTATTTT.

The J gene is TRBJ2-1, the V gene TRBV11-1; 8 bases map to TRBD2. With V trimmed by 5 bases and J by 7 bases, 10 bases remained unmatched. The germline V gene encodes CDR1 SGHAT and CDR2 FQDESV (reference sequence). This CDR3 contains 15 residues. Here the CDR3 reads CASSPRGVRGNEQFF. As DNA, the CDR3 is TGTGCCAGCAGCCCGCGGGGGGTTAGGGGGAATGAGCAGTTCTTC.

The V gene is TRBV4-1, the J gene TRBJ1-1; maybe TRBD1 (5 bases). CDR3 size: 15 residues. The V gene's germline CDR1 is MGHRA and CDR2 YSYEKL. The V and J ends lost 3 bases and 0 bases respectively, with 11 bases between them. DNA for the CDR3: TGCGCCAGCAGCCAGGGGACGGCCTTGAACACTGAAGCTTTCTTT. Protein: CASSQGTALNTEAFF.

This chain's CDR3 is CASSSRDFTDTQYF. For the CDR3, the DNA is TGTGCCAGCAGCTCCCGGGACTTCACAGATACGCAGTATTTT. The J gene is TRBJ2-3, the V gene TRBV5-4, with D maybe TRBD2 (6 bases). Germline V gene sequence: CDR1 SGHNT, CDR2 YYREEE (reference sequence). V was cut by 3 bases and J by 2 bases, with 10 bases left in between. CDR3 size: 14 residues. Full variable domain (outside the CDR3, taken from reference TRBV5-4 and TRBJ2-3): ETGVTQSPTHLIKTRGQQVTLRCSSQSGHNTVSWYQQALGQGPQFIFQYYREEENGRGNFPPRFSGLQFPNYSSELNVNALELDDSALYLCASSSRDFTDTQYFGPGTRLTVL.

A note on this clone: The sample holds other DNA sequences that translate to the same CDR3. The chain employs TRBV27 and TRBJ2-7; D unclear. Trimming stripped 5 bases from V and 0 bases from J, with 8 bases between. The germline V gene has CDR1 MNHEY and CDR2 SMNVEV (reference sequence). CDR3 size: 13 residues. The CDR3 sequence is CASSQQFSYEQYF. As DNA, the CDR3 is TGTGCCAGCAGTCAACAGTTCTCCTACGAGCAGTACTTC.

This clone was counted once. V and J are TRBV13 and TRBJ1-1; tentatively, D is TRBD1 (6 bases). The CDR3 covers 14 residues. The germline CDR1 and CDR2 sequences are PRHDT and FYEKMQ (reference sequence). V was cut by 0 bases and J by 4 bases, with 9 bases left in between. For the CDR3, the DNA is TGTGCCAGCAGCTTAGGACAGGGACTCACTGAAGCTTTCTTT. Its translation is CASSLGQGLTEAFF.

The genes are TRBV9 and TRBJ2-7, with D unclear. Germline CDR1 SGDLS, CDR2 YYNGEE. The CDR3 has 14 amino acids. Trimming cost V 4 bases and J 4 bases, with 15 bases left between them. The DNA of the CDR3 is TGTGCCAGCAGCCCCTGGTCCGGTGAATACGAGCAGTACTTC. Translating it yields CASSPWSGEYEQYF.